Reported below is one T cell receptor (beta chain). No antigen is known for it. No quality values exist for individual bases; no much larger clone is one base distant. The donors were healthy, HIV-negative adults with no recently reported acute infections or vaccinations. All donors were Caucasian adults living in Nashville, Tennessee, USA. Magnetic negative selection was used to enrich CD4+ T cells, after which naive cells were positively selected on CD45RA and the negative fraction became the memory subset. After blood collection by leukapheresis, PBMCs were isolated using Ficoll-Histopaque density gradient centrifugation and then cryopreserved in the vapor phase of liquid nitrogen. Purity and quantity of every magnetically sorted T cell population were checked by analytical flow cytometry. Each sorted fraction had its genomic DNA isolated and then quantified by UV absorbance on a Nanodrop 2000c.

Using the deep immunoSEQ assay, TCR CDR3 regions were amplified from genomic DNA by multiplex PCR. Extracted genomic DNA from each cell subset was spread evenly across all wells of several immunoSEQ 96-well plates, with each plate serving as a replicate. For sorted subsets, each replicate PCR was loaded with approximately 190 ng genomic DNA, equivalent to 32,000 or so T cell genomes. The purified libraries were quantified using a Qubit 3.0 fluorometer, sized with a Bioanalyzer 2100, and then quantified again using the KAPA Library Quantification kit. A separate single-read 150-cycle Illumina NextSeq 550 flow cell was used to sequence each immunoSEQ 96-well plate. As for how the authors treated the data: The immunoSEQ output contained only junctional sequences without quality scores, so filtering could not match that applied to full-length reads. Sequences were annotated with PyIR, a Python wrapper for IgBLAST v1.9, and V/J genes and CDR3 were assigned using IMGT germline references. Reads were removed for weak V/J assignments (E-value above 1e-6), missing CDR3, stop codons, out-of-frame junctions, or ambiguous translated residues. V3J clonotypes were defined as sequences sharing the same inferred V gene, J gene, and CDR3 amino acid sequence. Percentage overlap between repertoires was calculated by dividing the number of shared unique clonotypes by the size of the smaller repertoire. Repertoire richness was assessed with RTK rarefaction, the Chao1 estimator, and Recon v2.1 estimates of unobserved clonotypes. Generation probabilities were computed with OLGA for all TCRbeta clonotypes obtained by the gDNA method from several donors. TCRdb limited this immuneACCESS table to in-frame rearrangements with V and J called. A share of clones is missing; checked studies link under half to unresolved V genes, and the rest is unexplained. The D gene and trimming were derived from the DNA, and the V and J assignments and clone size from that table. The sample profile shows 2 million to 2.5 million clones; almost 96% of them were found once. Clones ranked in the top ten supply 0.1% to 0.15% of the sample.

The germline V and J ends show losses of 2 bases and 4 bases respectively, and no gene match explains 10 bases of the junction. The CDR3 goes from the cysteine to the phenylalanine over 17 residues. CDR3 DNA is the only sequence kept; it has 51 bases, read in frame from the first base. The CDR1 and CDR2 encoded by the germline V gene are KGHSH and LQKENI. These data come from a study of shared clonotypes between healthy human individuals (dated by TCRdb to about 2020). Looking at the study overall: The cohort included three men and two women between 18 and 49 years of age. Per donor, leukapheresis produced somewhere between about 0.8 and 9 billion PBMCs. Blood TCR repertoires of five healthy adults were deeply sequenced to estimate repertoire size and the extent of clonotype sharing between individuals. Different laboratories and diverse techniques were used to prepare libraries and sequence TCR repertoires, to increase sequencing depth and limit assay-specific biases. Per donor, three plates each were used for CD4 naive and CD4 memory, two for CD8 naive, and one for CD8 memory.

General study outcomes and caveats: Naive subsets generally had larger estimated clonotype richness than memory subsets. Because the study included a small number of donors, the genetic and exposure-history diversity represented was limited. Sampling was restricted to blood, and TCR repertoires in tissues likely differ from the TCR repertoires found in blood. When a few donors were compared, the shared fraction of clonotypes was about 5.5% for naive CD4, more than 3% for naive CD8, 2% to 2.5% for memory CD4, and 0.4% for memory CD8. Rarefaction of sorted-subset datasets indicated incomplete sequencing despite the large sequencing depth. Compared with non-shared clonotypes, the clonotypes found in all four sorted-subset donors had higher generation probabilities. Based on pairwise subsampling, the degree of clonotype sharing among donors was expected to be affected by sequencing depth.

The V and J genes are TRBV18 and TRBJ1-1; 10 junctional bases match TRBD1. The receptor's source is a man between 18 and 29 years old in good health. The sample comprised naive CD4+ T cells sorted from blood. Taken with the paper, the label for cell subset or site translates to: CD45RA+ positively selected. The nucleotides read TGTGCCAGCTCACCATATGAGACCGGGACAGGGGCCACTGAAGCTTTCTTT. Translated, it gives CASSPYETGTGATEAFF.